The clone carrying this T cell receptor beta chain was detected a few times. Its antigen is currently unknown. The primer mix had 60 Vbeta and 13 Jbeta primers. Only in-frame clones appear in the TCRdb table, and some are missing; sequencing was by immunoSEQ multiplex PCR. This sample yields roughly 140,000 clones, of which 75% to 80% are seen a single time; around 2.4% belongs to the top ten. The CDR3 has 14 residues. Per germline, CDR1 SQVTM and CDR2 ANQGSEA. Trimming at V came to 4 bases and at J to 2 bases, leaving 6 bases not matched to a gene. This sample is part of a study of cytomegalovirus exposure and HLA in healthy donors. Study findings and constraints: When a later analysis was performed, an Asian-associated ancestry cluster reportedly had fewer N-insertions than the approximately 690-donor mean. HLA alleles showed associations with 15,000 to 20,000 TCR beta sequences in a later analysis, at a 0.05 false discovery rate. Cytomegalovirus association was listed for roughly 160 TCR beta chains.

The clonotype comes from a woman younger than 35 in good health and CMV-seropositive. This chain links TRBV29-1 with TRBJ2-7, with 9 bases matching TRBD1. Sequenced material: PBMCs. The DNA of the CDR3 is TGCAGCGTTGCCCCCGGGACAGGGCCCTACGAGCAGTACTTC. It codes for CSVAPGTGPYEQYF.